These 5 T cell receptor beta chains were sequenced from one sample in a study of blood T cell repertoires in COVID-19 (dated by TCRdb to 2020 to 2022). Preparation of the library involved the immunoSEQ multiplex PCR assay. Drawn from immuneACCESS, this table holds only the in-frame rearrangements with V and J called that TCRdb kept. Clones are partly lost; checked studies trace under half to an unresolved V gene and leave the rest unexplained. The sample table contains around 100,000 clones; only one count was recorded for about 89% of them. Jointly, the top ten make up 3.5% to 4.5% of the sample. The sequenced material came from peripheral blood. These receptors originate from a man aged 40-50 years with acute or convalescent COVID-19.

J is TRBJ1-2 and V is TRBV15; unclear D gene. V was pared by 5 bases and J by 8 bases, with 15 bases between. The CDR3 is 13 amino acids. CDR1 and CDR2 (germline): LNHNV, YYDKDF (reference sequence). This CDR3 is CATSGRAMGGYTF. As DNA, the CDR3 is TGTGCCACCAGCGGGAGGGCTATGGGAGGCTACACCTTC.

The rearrangement links TRBV21-1 to TRBJ1-6; the DNA was not compared with TRBD1, the D call given in the table. TRBV21-1 corresponds to a pseudogene. CDR3 length: 14 amino acids. CDR3 nucleotides: TGTGCCAGCAGTACCGGGACAGATAATTCACCCCTCCACTTT. As protein: CASSTGTDNSPLHF.

The genes are TRBV5-4 and TRBJ2-1, with 10 bases aligning to TRBD1. After removal of 3 bases from V and 0 bases from J, the junction contained 3 bases not matched to a gene. The CDR3 spans 16 residues. In germline, CDR1 is SGHNT, CDR2 YYREEE (reference sequence). In DNA form, the CDR3 reads TGTGCCAGCAGCTCCCGGGACAGGGGCTCCTACAATGAGCAGTTCTTC. Translated: CASSSRDRGSYNEQFF.

The chain uses TRBV7-2 and TRBJ1-1, with 9 positions matching TRBD1. Trimming cost V 3 bases and J 4 bases; bases outside gene matches: 12. CDR1 and CDR2 from the germline V gene are SGHTA and FQGNSA. The CDR3 is 17 residues long. DNA of the CDR3: TGTGCCAGCAGCTTTCTACACCACAGGGGGCGAATCACTGAAGCTTTCTTT. Its protein product is CASSFLHHRGRITEAFF.

This clone was seen only once. The chain couples TRBV4-1 to TRBJ2-1; a possible D gene is TRBD2 (6 bases). V lost 0 bases and J 9 bases, leaving 12 bases between the germline ends. Germline loops: CDR1 MGHRA, CDR2 YSYEKL. CDR3 length: 14 amino acids. This CDR3 is CASSQDRWGGEQFF. The CDR3 DNA is TGCGCCAGCAGCCAAGATCGGTGGGGAGGTGAGCAGTTCTTC.